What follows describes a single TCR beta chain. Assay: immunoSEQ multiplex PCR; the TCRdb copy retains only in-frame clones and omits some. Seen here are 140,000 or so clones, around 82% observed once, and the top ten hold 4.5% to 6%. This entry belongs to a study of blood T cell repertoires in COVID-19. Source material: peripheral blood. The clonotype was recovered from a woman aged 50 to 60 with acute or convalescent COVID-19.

CDR3 sequence reads: CASSETRPGRAEKLFF. As DNA, the CDR3 is TGTGCCAGCAGTGAGACCCGCCCCGGGCGGGCGGAAAAACTGTTTTTT. V is TRBV2 and J is TRBJ1-4; D not resolved. The germline gives CDR1 SNHLY, CDR2 FYNNEI. The CDR3 length is 16 residues. Trimming left V 3 bases short and J 8 bases short, with 19 bases between.